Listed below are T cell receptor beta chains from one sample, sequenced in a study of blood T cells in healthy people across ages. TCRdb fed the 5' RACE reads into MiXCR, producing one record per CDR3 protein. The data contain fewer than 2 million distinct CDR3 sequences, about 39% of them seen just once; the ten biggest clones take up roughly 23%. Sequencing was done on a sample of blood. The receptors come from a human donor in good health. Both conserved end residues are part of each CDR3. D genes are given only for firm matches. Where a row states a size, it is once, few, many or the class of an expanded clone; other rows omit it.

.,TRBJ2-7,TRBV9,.,TGTGCCTGCAGCGTAGATAGGGGTTCTGGATACGAGCAGTACTTC,CACSVDRGSGYEQYF
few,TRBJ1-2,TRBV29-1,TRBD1,TGCAGCGTTCGGACAGGGAGGAACTATGGCTACACCTTC,CSVRTGRNYGYTF
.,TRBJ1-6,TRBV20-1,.,TGCAGTGCTAGAAAAGGGGGATCCTATAATTCACCCCTCCACTTT,CSARKGGSYNSPLHF
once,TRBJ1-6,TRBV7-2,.,TGTGCCAGCAGCTCACCCAACAGACATAATTCACCCCTCCACTTT,CASSSPNRHNSPLHF
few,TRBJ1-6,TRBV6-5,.,TGTGCCAGCAGCCAGGGGTTTCAATCACCCCTCCACTTT,CASSQGFQSPLHF
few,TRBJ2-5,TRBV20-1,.,TGCAGTGCTAGAGAGGGGGCGGTGGAGACCCAGTACTTC,CSAREGAVETQYF
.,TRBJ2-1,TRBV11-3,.,TGTGCCAGCAGCTTGGGGCAGCCGGACGTCGATGAGCAGTTCTTC,CASSLGQPDVDEQFF
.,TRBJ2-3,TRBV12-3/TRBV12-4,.,TGTGCCAGCAGACAAACTCTAGCCTCTCCTTCGGCAGATACGCAGTATTTT,CASRQTLASPSADTQYF
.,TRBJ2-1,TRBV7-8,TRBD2,TGTGCCAGCAGCTTTACTAGCGGTAATTCCGAAAAGCAGTTCTTC,CASSFTSGNSEKQFF
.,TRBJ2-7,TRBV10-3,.,TGTGCCATCAGTGACAGGGCCAGGCCCTACGAGCAGTACTTC,CAISDRARPYEQYF
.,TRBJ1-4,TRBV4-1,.,TGCGCCAGCAGCCACCCCGGGAATGAAAAACTGTTTTTT,CASSHPGNEKLFF
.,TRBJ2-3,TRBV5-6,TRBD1,TGTGCCAGCAGACACGGACAGGGGTGGGCAGATACGCAGTATTTT,CASRHGQGWADTQYF
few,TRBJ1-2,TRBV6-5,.,TGTGCCAGCAGTTACTTCAGCAGGGGCGACGGAGCCAACTATGGCTACACCTTC,CASSYFSRGDGANYGYTF
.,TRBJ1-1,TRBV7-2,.,TGTGCCAGCGGCCCGTGGGGGGGTGCGAACACTGAAGCTTTCTTT,CASGPWGGANTEAFF
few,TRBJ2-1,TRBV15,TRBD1,TGTGCCACCAGCAGTACAGGGGGGTTAGCCTACAATGAGCAGTTCTTC,CATSSTGGLAYNEQFF
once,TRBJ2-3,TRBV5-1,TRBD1,TGCGCCAGCAGCTTCGGTACAGGGGGCGTTTCAGATACGCAGTATTTT,CASSFGTGGVSDTQYF
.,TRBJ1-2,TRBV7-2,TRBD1,TGTGCCAGCACCCCAGATAGCGGGACAGACTATGGCTACACCTTC,CASTPDSGTDYGYTF